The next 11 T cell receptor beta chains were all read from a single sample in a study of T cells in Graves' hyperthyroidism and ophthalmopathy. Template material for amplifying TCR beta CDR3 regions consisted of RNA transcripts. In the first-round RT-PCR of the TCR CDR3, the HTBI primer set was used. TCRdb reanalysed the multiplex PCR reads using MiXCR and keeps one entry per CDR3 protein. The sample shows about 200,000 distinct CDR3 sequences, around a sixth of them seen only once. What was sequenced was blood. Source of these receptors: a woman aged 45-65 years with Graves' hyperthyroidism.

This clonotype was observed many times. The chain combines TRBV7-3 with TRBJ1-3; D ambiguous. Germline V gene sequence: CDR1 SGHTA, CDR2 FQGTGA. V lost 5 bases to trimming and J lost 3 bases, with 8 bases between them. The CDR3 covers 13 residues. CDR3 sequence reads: CASSIEGGNTIYF. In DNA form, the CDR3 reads TGTGCCAGCAGCATAGAGGGTGGAAACACCATATATTTT.

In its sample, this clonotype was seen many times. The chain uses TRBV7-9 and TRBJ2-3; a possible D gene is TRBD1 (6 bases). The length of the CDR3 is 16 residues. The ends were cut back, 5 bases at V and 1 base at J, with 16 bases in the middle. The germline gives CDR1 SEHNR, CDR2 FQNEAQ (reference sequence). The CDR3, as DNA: TGTGCCAGCAGCCACCCTCCAGGGGTGGGCACAGATACGCAGTATTTT. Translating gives CASSHPPGVGTDTQYF.

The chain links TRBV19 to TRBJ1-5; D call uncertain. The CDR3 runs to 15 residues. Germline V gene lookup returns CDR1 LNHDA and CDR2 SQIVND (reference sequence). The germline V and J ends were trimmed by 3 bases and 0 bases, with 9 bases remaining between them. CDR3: CASSIPQPSNQPQHF. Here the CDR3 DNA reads TGTGCCAGTAGTATCCCGCAACCTAGCAATCAGCCCCAGCATTTT. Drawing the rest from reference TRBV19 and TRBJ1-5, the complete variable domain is DGGITQSPKYLFRKEGQNVTLSCEQNLNHDAMYWYRQDPGQGLRLIYYSQIVNDFQKGDIAEGYSVSREKKESFPLTVTSAQKNPTAFYLCASSIPQPSNQPQHFGDGTRLSIL.

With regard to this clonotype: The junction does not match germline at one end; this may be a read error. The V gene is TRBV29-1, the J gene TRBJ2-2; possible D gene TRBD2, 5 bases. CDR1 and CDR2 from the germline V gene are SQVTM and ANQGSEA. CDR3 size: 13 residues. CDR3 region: CSVSPVSSGELFF. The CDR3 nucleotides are TGCAGCGTCTCCCCGGTCTCCTCCGGGGAACTGTTTTTT.

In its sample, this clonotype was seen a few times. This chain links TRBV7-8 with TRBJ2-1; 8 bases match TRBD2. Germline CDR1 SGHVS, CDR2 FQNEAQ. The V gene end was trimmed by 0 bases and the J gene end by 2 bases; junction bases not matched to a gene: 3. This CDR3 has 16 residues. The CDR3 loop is CASSLAGLGTYNEQFF. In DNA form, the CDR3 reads TGTGCCAGCAGCTTAGCGGGACTAGGCACCTACAATGAGCAGTTCTTC.

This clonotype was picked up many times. CDR3 sequence (DNA): TGTGCCAGCGGTCGGGGGGACAATAATGAAAAACTGTTTTTT. Translation gives CASGRGDNNEKLFF. This chain connects TRBV6-1 to TRBJ1-4; D is perhaps TRBD1 (6 bases). Germline V gives CDR1 MNHNS, CDR2 SASEGT. V lost 8 bases, J lost 4 bases, and 14 bases lay in between. The CDR3 extends over 14 amino acids.

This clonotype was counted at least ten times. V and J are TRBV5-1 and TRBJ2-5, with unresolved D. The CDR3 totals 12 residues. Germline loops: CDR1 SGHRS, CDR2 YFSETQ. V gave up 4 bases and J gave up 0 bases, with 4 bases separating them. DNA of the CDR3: TGCGCCAGCAGCGGCAACCAAGAGACCCAGTACTTC. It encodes CASSGNQETQYF.

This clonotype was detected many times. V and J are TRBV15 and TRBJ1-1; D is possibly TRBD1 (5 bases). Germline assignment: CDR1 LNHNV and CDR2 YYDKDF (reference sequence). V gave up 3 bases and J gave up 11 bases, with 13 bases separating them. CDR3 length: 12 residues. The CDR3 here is CATSSGQGGAFF. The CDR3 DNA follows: TGTGCCACCAGCAGCGGGCAGGGTGGGGCTTTCTTT. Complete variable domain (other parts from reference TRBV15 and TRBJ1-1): DAMVIQNPRYQVTQFGKPVTLSCSQTLNHNVMYWYQQKSSQAPKLLFHYYDKDFNNEADTPDNFQSRRPNTSFCFLDIRSPGLGDTAMYLCATSSGQGGAFFGQGTRLTVV.

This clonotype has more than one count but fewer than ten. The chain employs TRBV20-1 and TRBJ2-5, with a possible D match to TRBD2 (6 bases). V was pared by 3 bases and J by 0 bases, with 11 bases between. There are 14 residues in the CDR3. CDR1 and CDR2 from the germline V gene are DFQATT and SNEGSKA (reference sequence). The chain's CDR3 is CSASSAGNQETQYF. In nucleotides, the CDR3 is TGCAGTGCTAGCAGCGCGGGGAACCAAGAGACCCAGTACTTC.

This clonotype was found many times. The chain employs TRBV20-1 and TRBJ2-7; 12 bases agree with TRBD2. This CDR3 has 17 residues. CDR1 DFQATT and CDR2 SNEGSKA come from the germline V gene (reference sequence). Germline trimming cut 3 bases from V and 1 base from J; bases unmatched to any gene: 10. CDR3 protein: CSASLPWGLAGSYEQYF. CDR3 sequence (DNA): TGCAGTGCTAGTCTCCCTTGGGGACTAGCGGGTTCCTACGAGCAGTACTTC.

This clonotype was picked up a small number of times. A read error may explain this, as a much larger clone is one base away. Here the CDR3 DNA reads TGTGTCAGCAGCCGGAGGAGCGAGCAGTACTTC. This sequence encodes CVSSRRSEQYF. The rearrangement uses TRBV7-2 and TRBJ2-7; TRBD2 might be the D (5 bases). The CDR3 runs to 11 residues. Germline assignment: CDR1 SGHTA and CDR2 FQGNSA. The full variable domain, in which reference TRBV7-2 and TRBJ2-7 provide the parts outside the CDR3, is GAGVSQSPSNKVTEKGKDVELRCDPISGHTALYWYRQSLGQGLEFLIYFQGNSAPDKSGLPSDRFSAERTGGSVSTLTIQRTQQEDSAVYLCVSSRRSEQYFGPGTRLTVT.